The entry below gives a single T cell receptor beta chain sequence along with its context. Its antigen is currently not known. Base qualities are missing; no much larger clone stands one base away. Interpreted using the paper, the time point label stands for: persistent/refractory GD, antithyroid drugs over 5 years with positive TRAb. For both TCR sequencing and RNA sequencing, RNA was extracted from PBMCs in TRIzol. Graves' disease was diagnosed according to American Thyroid Association guidelines. Recruitment of patients was carried out at an endocrinology department in Xi'an, China. Each patient gave approximately 8.8 milliliters of peripheral blood, collected in an EDTA anticoagulant tube. Ficoll Paque Plus density gradient separation was used to isolate PBMCs, and no further T cell sorting was performed. RNA quality was checked with an Agilent 2100 Bioanalyzer and agarose gel, and concentration with a NanoDrop 2000.

The method behind the library was multiplex PCR. The sequencer was an Illumina HiSeq 4000. iRepertoire HTBI primers and Arm-PCR amplification of CDR3 regions were used to construct TCR beta libraries. Before sequencing, the PCR products went through gel purification. The source study handled its data this way. Gene usage analysis of CDR3 amino acid clonotypes relied on the roughly 58 TRBV and about 13 TRBJ segments identified across samples. Filtered high-quality paired reads were merged into contigs using COPE and FqMerger. BLAST was used to align contigs to IMGT TRBV, TRBD and TRBJ reference genes, with CDR3 defined following IMGT. Any clonotype with a frequency above 0.1% was counted as a highly expanded clone. Repertoire diversity was measured by Shannon entropy, and V-J evenness by the Gini coefficient. Public clonotypes were defined as clonotypes shared by more than one individual. The public reads were reanalyzed by TCRdb: fastp trimming at Q25, MiXCR alignment, in-frame beta chains only. A single entry per CDR3 protein holds the most common genes and DNA from its merged rows. TCRdb's processing, not the authors', yielded these V and J calls. This sample holds some 330,000 distinct CDR3 sequences; about 23% were observed only once. The top ten clonotypes cover around 30% of the sample.

These data belong to a study of regulatory T cells in long-lasting Graves disease (dated by TCRdb to 2020 to 2022). At the level of the whole study: To count as having persistent Graves' disease, a patient had to have received antithyroid drug treatment for over 5 years with TSH receptor autoantibodies remaining persistently positive. Patients with persistent Graves' disease were compared with patients with newly diagnosed Graves' disease using TCR sequencing and RNA sequencing of peripheral blood. The study was registered as a clinical trial and conducted in China. TCR sequencing covered approximately 13 persistent and around 20 newly diagnosed Graves' disease patients, some 35 samples in total. On average, persistent Graves' disease patients in the clinical cohort had been on antithyroid drugs for eight to twelve years. Findings and caveats that apply to the study as a whole: Preferential use of TRBV28, TRBJ1-2 and TRBJ2-5 was observed in persistent disease, whereas TRBV20-1 and TRBJ2-1 were favored in newly diagnosed disease. The authors acknowledged the small sample size as a limitation that may reduce accuracy. Sequencing and analysis were restricted to the TCR beta chain. Peripheral blood alone was examined, since thyroid tissue, which constituted the primary lesion, could not be accessed. Patients with persistent disease shared more public clonotypes (over 2,500) than newly diagnosed patients did (more than 900). Compared with newly diagnosed patients, persistent Graves' disease patients had lower TCR Shannon entropy and fewer highly expanded clones, which suggests clonal expansion.

From its cysteine to its phenylalanine, the CDR3 spans 14 amino acids. Only the CDR3 DNA is retained, 42 bases long and in frame from the first base. The CDR1 and CDR2 encoded by the germline V gene (reference sequence) are LGHDT and YNNKEL. The V and J ends are trimmed by 6 bases and 2 bases, leaving 10 bases between them. The source is a woman in her forties with Graves disease. Donor details come from another sample of the same person, matched by shared clones. The rearranged segments are TRBV3-1 and TRBJ2-2; 6 matching bases give a weak D call of TRBD2. Sequenced here: peripheral blood mononuclear cells (PBMCs), sampled when the disease was refractory, from a patient treated with antithyroid drugs. The CDR3 in this case is CASRGLVNTGELFF. The nucleotide sequence reads TGTGCCAGCAGGGGACTGGTTAACACCGGGGAGCTGTTTTTT.